This entry is about one T cell receptor (beta chain). Its antigen is not identified. The junction had 3 bases not matched to a gene; V was cut back by 0 bases and J by 7 bases. The germline V gene has CDR1 LNHNV and CDR2 YYDKDF (reference sequence). The CDR3 loop spans 14 amino acids. The sample is drawn from a study of cytomegalovirus exposure and HLA in healthy donors. Study-level information: An early release of data contained 75 million to 100 million unique TCRs, which came from HLA-typed donors. Study-level points and caveats: TCR beta chains numbering under 200 were designated cytomegalovirus-associated. Sequencing had likely introduced a cluster of highly shared sequence variants as an artifact.

60 Vbeta and 13 Jbeta primers were used in PCR. Only in-frame clones appear in the TCRdb table, and some are missing; sequencing was by immunoSEQ multiplex PCR. This table has about 70,000 clones, about nine tenths appearing once. This chain joins TRBV15 and TRBJ1-5, with 7 bases matching TRBD1. This sequence was found in a woman aged 30 to 39 in good health and CMV-seronegative. Sequencing used PBMCs. CDR3 coding DNA: TGTGCCACCAGCAGAGAAGGGGGCGGACAGCCCCAGCATTTT. Amino acids: CATSREGGGQPQHF. Full variable domain (outside the CDR3, taken from reference TRBV15 and TRBJ1-5): DAMVIQNPRYQVTQFGKPVTLSCSQTLNHNVMYWYQQKSSQAPKLLFHYYDKDFNNEADTPDNFQSRRPNTSFCFLDIRSPGLGDTAMYLCATSREGGGQPQHFGDGTRLSIL.